The 27 T cell receptor beta chains below come from one sample, sequenced in a study of cytomegalovirus exposure and HLA in healthy donors. The repertoire was sequenced with immunoSEQ multiplex PCR; TCRdb's copy has only in-frame clones and lacks some. Among hundreds of thousands of clones listed, more than 75% were seen once. The material sequenced was PBMCs. The receptors come from a man between 18 and 29 years old in good health and CMV-seropositive.

This clone was counted between two and nine times. The chain combines TRBV5-5 with TRBJ1-5; D not certain. Trimming stripped 4 bases from V and 1 base from J, with 3 bases between. CDR1 SGHKS and CDR2 YYEKEE come from the germline V gene (reference sequence). The CDR3 contains 12 residues. CDR3 in amino acids: CASSHSNQPQHF. DNA for the CDR3: TGTGCCAGCAGCCACAGCAATCAGCCCCAGCATTTT.

The rearrangement uses TRBV7-9 and TRBJ2-7, with 12 bases aligning to TRBD2. The V segment lost 1 base and the J segment 5 bases; nucleotides outside the gene matches: 6. This CDR3 spans 16 amino acids. Per germline, CDR1 SEHNR and CDR2 FQNEAQ (reference sequence). This CDR3 is CASSLVLAGGPNEQYF. CDR3 DNA sequence: TGTGCCAGCAGCTTAGTCCTAGCGGGAGGGCCGAACGAGCAGTACTTC.

The chain is built from TRBV7-6 and TRBJ2-5; TRBD2 agrees at 9 bases. The CDR3 has 14 amino acids. The germline V gene encodes CDR1 SGHVS and CDR2 FNYEAQ. Trimming removed 5 bases from V and 5 bases from J; junction bases left unmatched: 6. This chain's CDR3 is CASSMTSGWETQYF. As DNA, the CDR3 is TGTGCCAGCAGCATGACTAGCGGTTGGGAGACCCAGTACTTC.

This CDR3 reads CASSEVVRGYNEQFF. In DNA form, the CDR3 reads TGTGCCAGCAGTGAAGTGGTCCGGGGGTACAATGAGCAGTTCTTC. The chain couples TRBV2 to TRBJ2-1; tentative D call: TRBD2 (6 bases). The germline V gene encodes CDR1 SNHLY and CDR2 FYNNEI. The ends were cut back, 1 base at V and 4 bases at J, with 11 bases in the middle. This CDR3 region has 15 residues.

CDR3 DNA: TGCGCCAGCAGCCAAGATTTGGTAGCGGGAGTCTTCAATGAGCAGTTCTTC. Translated, it gives CASSQDLVAGVFNEQFF. The chain employs TRBV4-3 and TRBJ2-1; TRBD2 agrees at 9 bases. The CDR3 consists of 17 residues. Germline trimming cut 0 bases from V and 6 bases from J; bases unmatched to any gene: 9. Germline CDR1 and CDR2: LGHNA and YSLEER.

In its sample, this clone was seen a few times. The rearrangement joins TRBV5-4 to TRBJ2-7; 7 bases are shared with TRBD2. Losses at the gene ends were 4 bases for V and 1 base for J; bases not matched to a gene: 5. The CDR3 is 14 amino acids. CDR1 is SGHNT, CDR2 YYREEE, per germline (reference sequence). The CDR3 reads CASSPTSDSYEQYF. CDR3 bases: TGTGCCAGCAGCCCTACTAGCGATTCCTACGAGCAGTACTTC.

This chain links TRBV4-1 with TRBJ1-1; the D gene is possibly TRBD1 (5 bases). The CDR3 runs 16 residues. Germline V gene sequence: CDR1 MGHRA, CDR2 YSYEKL. Trimming removed 1 base from V and 1 base from J, with 13 bases in between. The CDR3 is CASSQGGDLWNTEAFF. CDR3 DNA sequence: TGCGCCAGCAGCCAAGGAGGGGATTTGTGGAACACTGAAGCTTTCTTT.

The chain combines TRBV4-1 with TRBJ2-5; D is unclear. Trimming removed 3 bases at V and 5 bases at J, with 22 bases between. The germline gives CDR1 MGHRA, CDR2 YSYEKL. The CDR3 is 17 amino acids. The CDR3 loop reads CASSQGLPPRSEETQYF. The CDR3 DNA sequence: TGCGCCAGCAGCCAGGGTCTACCTCCACGGTCAGAGGAGACCCAGTACTTC.

The chain is built from TRBV5-1 and TRBJ2-7, with 12 bases lining up with TRBD2. Looked up from germline, CDR1 is SGHRS and CDR2 is YFSETQ. This CDR3 is 17 amino acids long. V was clipped by 4 bases and J by 5 bases; unmatched bases: 13. For the CDR3, the DNA is TGCGCCAGCAGCCCAAACCCTAGCGGGAGGGCCTTCGACGAGCAGTACTTC. This gives the protein CASSPNPSGRAFDEQYF.

The rearrangement links TRBV30 to TRBJ2-1; maybe TRBD2 (6 bases). This CDR3 spans 17 amino acids. Per germline, CDR1 GTSNPN and CDR2 SVGIG (reference sequence). V lost 0 bases, J lost 0 bases, and 15 bases lay in between. This CDR3 is CAWSVLWREGSYNEQFF. In DNA form, the CDR3 reads TGTGCCTGGAGTGTGTTGTGGCGGGAAGGCTCCTACAATGAGCAGTTCTTC.

The chain recombines TRBV9 with TRBJ1-2, with a tentative D call TRBD1 (5 bases). This CDR3 comprises 11 residues. V was pared by 7 bases and J by 4 bases, with 8 bases between. CDR1 and CDR2 from the germline V gene are SGDLS and YYNGEE. CDR3 DNA: TGTGCCAGCGGGACGGGCTATGGCTACACCTTC. Its protein is CASGTGYGYTF.

This chain uses TRBV28 with TRBJ1-5; the match to TRBD1 covers 11 bases. Germline loops: CDR1 MDHEN, CDR2 SYDVKM. Trimming at V came to 3 bases and at J to 5 bases, leaving 6 bases not matched to a gene. This CDR3 is 16 amino acids long. In nucleotides, the CDR3 is TGTGCCAGCAGTTTGACCGGGACAGGGGGTTATCAGCCCCAGCATTTT. Its translation: CASSLTGTGGYQPQHF.

The V gene is TRBV5-4, the J gene TRBJ2-2, with D possibly being TRBD1 (6 bases). Between the trimmed V and J ends, which lost 0 bases and 5 bases, there was a span of 8 bases. The CDR3 extends over 14 amino acids. Germline lookup yields CDR1 SGHNT and CDR2 YYREEE (reference sequence). CDR3 amino acids: CASSLARGTGELFF. The CDR3 coding sequence is TGTGCCAGCAGCTTGGCCAGGGGTACCGGGGAGCTGTTTTTT.

The V gene is TRBV5-5, the J gene TRBJ1-2; D is perhaps TRBD1 (5 bases). Germline CDR1 SGHKS, CDR2 YYEKEE (reference sequence). This CDR3 comprises 12 residues. V was cut by 3 bases and J by 8 bases, with 11 bases left in between. The CDR3 spells CASSWGTPGYTF. CDR3 DNA sequence: TGTGCCAGCAGCTGGGGGACCCCAGGCTACACCTTC.

This chain links TRBV4-1 with TRBJ2-4; D possibly corresponds to TRBD1 (6 bases). The CDR3 is made up of 14 amino acids. Germline loops: CDR1 MGHRA, CDR2 YSYEKL. Deletions cut 1 base from V and 3 bases from J, with 7 bases between. CDR3 bases: TGCGCCAGCAGCCAAGTAGGGGGCAAAAACATTCAGTACTTC. Translated, it gives CASSQVGGKNIQYF.

The rearrangement joins TRBV29-1 to TRBJ2-7, with D perhaps TRBD1 (6 bases). The V gene's germline CDR1 is SQVTM and CDR2 ANQGSEA. This CDR3 has 12 residues. The V gene lost 4 bases and the J gene lost 4 bases, with 11 bases spanning the gap. The CDR3 DNA sequence: TGCAGCGTTGGTCAGGGGAATTACGAGCAGTACTTC. This gives the protein CSVGQGNYEQYF.

V is TRBV9 and J is TRBJ2-5; D possibly corresponds to TRBD2 (6 bases). V was cut by 0 bases and J by 5 bases, with 11 bases left in between. Germline CDR1 SGDLS, CDR2 YYNGEE. CDR3 length: 14 amino acids. In DNA form, the CDR3 reads TGTGCCAGCAGCGTAGATGGACTAACCGAGACCCAGTACTTC. Amino acids: CASSVDGLTETQYF.

This clone came up once. The chain recombines TRBV6-1 with TRBJ1-5, with D perhaps TRBD1 (5 bases). This CDR3 comprises 13 residues. V dropped 7 bases and J dropped 3 bases, with 10 bases sitting between them. Germline CDR1 reads MNHNS; CDR2 reads SASEGT. The CDR3 sequence is CASIAGLNQPQHF. CDR3 coding DNA: TGTGCCAGCATTGCGGGACTCAATCAGCCCCAGCATTTT.

This clone was found once. V gene TRBV20-1 combines with J gene TRBJ1-5; D is unclear. V lost 0 bases and J lost 4, with 1 base in between. The CDR3 has 11 amino acids. Looked up from germline, CDR1 is DFQATT and CDR2 is SNEGSKA (reference sequence). CDR3 region: CSARENQPQHF. CDR3 nucleotides: TGCAGTGCTAGAGAAAATCAGCCCCAGCATTTT.

The chain couples TRBV7-9 to TRBJ2-3; D gene ambiguous. V gave up 3 bases and J gave up 2 bases, with 9 bases separating them. This CDR3 comprises 14 residues. Germline CDR1 reads SEHNR; CDR2 reads FQNEAQ (reference sequence). The CDR3 bases are TGTGCCAGCAGCTTTCAGCTCCTCACAGATACGCAGTATTTT. It is translated as CASSFQLLTDTQYF.

The chain employs TRBV28 and TRBJ2-2; D unresolved. This CDR3 region has 14 residues. Germline assignment: CDR1 MDHEN and CDR2 SYDVKM. V lost 6 bases, J lost 5 bases, and 13 bases lay in between. The CDR3 spells CASSWSFGTGELFF. The CDR3, as DNA: TGTGCCAGCAGCTGGTCCTTTGGGACCGGGGAGCTGTTTTTT.

The rearrangement links TRBV11-2 to TRBJ2-7; D unresolved. This CDR3 is built from 15 residues. The V gene lost 6 bases and the J gene lost 2 bases, with 17 bases spanning the gap. Looked up from germline, CDR1 is SGHAT and CDR2 is FQNNGV. The CDR3 region is CASSSRPSAPYEQYF. DNA of the CDR3: TGTGCCAGCAGTAGTAGGCCGTCTGCTCCCTACGAGCAGTACTTC. Complete variable domain (other parts from reference TRBV11-2 and TRBJ2-7): EAGVAQSPRYKIIEKRQSVAFWCNPISGHATLYWYQQILGQGPKLLIQFQNNGVVDDSQLPKDRFSAERLKGVDSTLKIQPAKLEDSAVYLCASSSRPSAPYEQYFGPGTRLTVT.

The chain combines TRBV11-1 with TRBJ2-3, with 14 positions matching TRBD2. The V gene end was trimmed by 5 bases and the J gene end by 8 bases; junction bases not matched to a gene: 6. CDR1 is SGHAT and CDR2 is FQDESV in the germline V gene (reference sequence). This CDR3 has 15 amino acids. The CDR3: CASSPGTSGSGTQYF. The CDR3 region has the DNA TGTGCCAGCAGCCCCGGGACTAGCGGGAGTGGTACGCAGTATTTT.

This clone was detected a few times. The chain employs TRBV4-2 and TRBJ2-2, with TRBD2 matching over 10 bases. The V gene end was trimmed by 1 base and the J gene end by 5 bases; junction bases not matched to a gene: 7. Germline V CDR1 and CDR2: LGHNA, YNFKEQ. The CDR3 is 17 amino acids. CDR3 in DNA: TGTGCCAGCAGCCAAGCGGGCCTAGCGGGAGAAACCGGGGAGCTGTTTTTT. It yields the protein CASSQAGLAGETGELFF.

The V and J genes are TRBV2 and TRBJ1-5; unclear D gene. The CDR3 is 13 residues long. Deletions cut 6 bases from V and 2 bases from J, with 8 bases between. Germline CDR1 SNHLY, CDR2 FYNNEI. CDR3 coding DNA: TGTGCCAGCAGCCGCTGGGGCAATCAGCCCCAGCATTTT. Its translation: CASSRWGNQPQHF.

This rearrangement joins TRBV28 to TRBJ1-5; D is possibly TRBD1 (6 bases). The V end lost 6 bases, the J end lost 6 bases, and 18 bases lay between the germline ends. The CDR3 runs 15 residues. From germline, CDR1 is MDHEN and CDR2 SYDVKM. CDR3 coding DNA: TGTGCCAGCAGAAGGACAGCTCCTAGCGGTCAGCCCCAGCATTTT. This sequence encodes CASRRTAPSGQPQHF. Supplemented by reference TRBV28 and TRBJ1-5, the full variable domain reads DVKVTQSSRYLVKRTGEKVFLECVQDMDHENMFWYRQDPGLGLRLIYFSYDVKMKEKGDIPEGYSVSREKKERFSLILESASTNQTSMYLCASRRTAPSGQPQHFGDGTRLSIL.

The genes are TRBV7-6 and TRBJ2-1; perhaps TRBD2 as D (6 bases). This CDR3 is 15 amino acids long. The V and J ends lost 0 bases and 6 bases respectively, with 12 bases between them. Germline CDR1 and CDR2: SGHVS and FNYEAQ. CDR3 nucleotides: TGTGCCAGCAGCTTAGCGCTTGGGACTCCCAATGAGCAGTTCTTC. As protein: CASSLALGTPNEQFF.